These 7 T cell receptor beta chains originate from one sample sequenced in a study of blood T cell repertoires in COVID-19. Only in-frame clones appear in the TCRdb table, and some are missing; sequencing was by immunoSEQ multiplex PCR. This table has about 300,000 clones, about nine tenths appearing once. Input material: peripheral blood. These receptors were obtained from a young woman who had recovered from COVID-19.

The J gene is TRBJ2-2, the V gene TRBV7-2; 8 nucleotides match TRBD1. V was pared by 7 bases and J by 0 bases, with 10 bases of the junction left unmatched. CDR3 length equals 17 residues. CDR1 SGHTA and CDR2 FQGNSA come from the germline V gene. CDR3 sequence (DNA): TGTGCCAGCAACCATAGGACAGGGAGAGCGAACACCGGGGAGCTGTTTTTT. It codes for CASNHRTGRANTGELFF.

The chain links TRBV6-5 to TRBJ1-4; TRBD1 is a possible D gene (6 bases). CDR3 length equals 13 residues. V lost 7 bases and J 7 bases, leaving 13 bases between the germline ends. Germline CDR1 is MNHEY and CDR2 is SVGAGI. In DNA form, the CDR3 reads TGTGCCAGCACATGGGGGCGCGGTGAAAAACTGTTTTTT. The encoded protein is CASTWGRGEKLFF.

This chain uses TRBV4-2 with TRBJ2-2; TRBD2 matches at 14 bases. CDR3 size: 18 residues. Germline CDR1 LGHNA, CDR2 YNFKEQ. The junction had 5 bases not matched to a gene; V was cut back by 4 bases and J by 1 base. The CDR3 loop is CASSPSGTSGGNTGELFF. DNA of the CDR3: TGTGCCAGCAGCCCGTCAGGGACTAGCGGGGGGAACACCGGGGAGCTGTTTTTT.

This chain joins TRBV7-9 and TRBJ1-1; no clear D gene. CDR3 length equals 13 residues. V gave up 2 bases and J gave up 5 bases, with 9 bases separating them. Germline V lookup: CDR1 SEHNR, CDR2 FQNEAQ (reference sequence). The CDR3 spells CASSLLTGTEAFF. The DNA of the CDR3 is TGTGCCAGCAGCTTACTGACCGGGACTGAAGCTTTCTTT.

In this sample, this clone turned up once. The V and J genes are TRBV19 and TRBJ1-1; perhaps TRBD1 as D (6 bases). The CDR3 runs to 13 residues. The germline gives CDR1 LNHDA, CDR2 SQIVND (reference sequence). V gave up 9 bases and J gave up 6 bases, with 17 bases separating them. The CDR3 spells CASRGHPPAEAFF. The CDR3 bases are TGTGCCAGCCGGGGACACCCTCCGGCTGAAGCTTTCTTT.

The chain has TRBV4-2 and TRBJ1-6; TRBD1 might be the D (6 bases). Between the trimmed V and J ends, which lost 6 bases and 8 bases, there was a span of 17 bases. Germline values: CDR1 LGHNA, CDR2 YNFKEQ. This CDR3 has 15 residues. Here the CDR3 reads CASSPRATGDSPLHF. The CDR3, as DNA: TGTGCCAGCAGTCCTAGGGCGACAGGAGATTCACCCCTCCACTTT.

The chain is built from TRBV19 and TRBJ1-5; 8 nucleotides agree with TRBD1. Unmatched junction bases numbered 14, after V lost 5 bases and J lost 2 bases. Germline V gene data show CDR1 as LNHDA and CDR2 as SQIVND (reference sequence). This CDR3 is 18 amino acids long. CDR3 nucleotides: TGTGCCAGTAGTCCGACAGGGGTTAGGAATATAGGCAATCAGCCCCAGCATTTT. Protein: CASSPTGVRNIGNQPQHF.